These 20 T cell receptor beta chains were all obtained from the same sample, sequenced in a study of T cells after yellow fever vaccination. TCRdb fed the 5' RACE reads into MiXCR, producing one record per CDR3 protein. This sample has approximately 180,000 distinct CDR3 sequences; roughly 6.4% occur once, and the top ten carry roughly 3%. The sample here was CD4+ T cells sorted from PBMCs, taken on the day of the first yellow fever vaccination. The receptors were gathered from a man between 18 and 29 years old who received the YFV17D yellow fever vaccine.

This clonotype has ten or more counts. J is TRBJ1-2 and V is TRBV7-2; D remains ambiguous. Trimming took off 3 bases at V and 3 bases at J, with 11 bases between the two ends. Looked up from germline, CDR1 is SGHTA and CDR2 is FQGNSA. CDR3 size: 14 residues. DNA of the CDR3: TGTGCCAGCAGCTTGGACTTCTCCGACTATGGCTACACCTTC. This codes for CASSLDFSDYGYTF.

This clonotype occurred many times. V gene TRBV29-1 combines with J gene TRBJ1-5; 7 bases map to TRBD1. Per germline, CDR1 SQVTM and CDR2 ANQGSEA. The CDR3 loop spans 12 amino acids. J lost 7 bases, V lost 5 bases, and 5 bases had no gene match. The chain's CDR3 is CSVSQGGQPQHF. DNA of the CDR3: TGCAGCGTTAGCCAGGGGGGACAGCCCCAGCATTTT.

The gene calls are TRBV5-1 and TRBJ2-2, with 9 nucleotides matching TRBD1. Unmatched junction bases numbered 5, after V lost 7 bases and J lost 4 bases. Germline lookup yields CDR1 SGHRS and CDR2 YFSETQ. The CDR3 length is 14 residues. CDR3 bases: TGCGCCAGCGGCTCGGGACAGGGCACCGGGGAGCTGTTTTTT. It translates to CASGSGQGTGELFF.

This clonotype was observed a few times. This CDR3 reads CASSHTDRGRNGYTF. CDR3 DNA sequence: TGCGCCAGCAGCCATACGGACAGGGGACGCAATGGCTACACCTTC. This chain connects TRBV4-3 to TRBJ1-2, with TRBD1 matching 9 bases. The CDR3 length is 15 residues. Germline V gives CDR1 LGHNA, CDR2 YSLEER. V was clipped by 3 bases and J by 6 bases; unmatched bases: 8.

This clonotype has ten or more counts. The gene calls are TRBV4-1 and TRBJ2-7, with 10 bases fitting TRBD1. Losses at the gene ends were 7 bases for V and 5 bases for J; bases not matched to a gene: 5. CDR1 is MGHRA, CDR2 YSYEKL, per germline. This CDR3 comprises 13 residues. The CDR3 is CASKGQGMNEQYF. In DNA, the CDR3 is TGCGCCAGCAAGGGACAGGGGATGAACGAGCAGTACTTC.

This clonotype was seen more than once but under ten times. The chain carries TRBV7-2 and TRBJ2-2; no clear D gene. Trimming pared 4 bases from V and 10 bases from J, leaving 13 bases between. Germline-derived CDR1 and CDR2 are SGHTA and FQGNSA. The CDR3 length is 13 residues. The CDR3 DNA reads as TGTGCCAGCAGCTCCCTTTTGACCAAGGAGCTGTTTTTT. Residues: CASSSLLTKELFF.

The chain combines TRBV5-4 with TRBJ1-2; 8 bases agree with TRBD1. Germline trimming cut 6 bases from V and 9 bases from J; bases unmatched to any gene: 10. The CDR3 is made up of 13 amino acids. CDR1 is SGHNT, CDR2 YYREEE, per germline (reference sequence). CDR3 sequence: CASTQDRAFSYTF. CDR3 nucleotides: TGTGCCAGCACCCAGGACAGGGCTTTTAGCTACACCTTC.

V usage is TRBV28 and J usage is TRBJ2-4; D gene uncertain. Germline CDR1 and CDR2: MDHEN and SYDVKM. Trimming removed 5 bases at V and 0 bases at J, with 11 bases between. This CDR3 has 15 amino acids. The CDR3: CASSPSGLAKNIQYF. The DNA of the CDR3 is TGTGCCAGCAGTCCCTCCGGGCTAGCCAAAAACATTCAGTACTTC.

This clonotype was observed at least ten times. The junction departs from germline at one end; a sequencing error may be responsible. The chain recombines TRBV7-7 with TRBJ2-2, with D hard to call. This CDR3 is built from 12 residues. Germline CDR1 is SSHAT and CDR2 is FNYEAQ (reference sequence). As DNA, the CDR3 is TGTGCTAGCAGCTTTTATGGCCGGGAGCTGTTTTTT. It yields the protein CASSFYGRELFF.

J is TRBJ2-2 and V is TRBV7-3; 7 bases map to TRBD1. The ends lost 5 bases at V and 6 bases at J; junction bases unmatched: 9. The CDR3 totals 15 residues. Germline-derived CDR1 and CDR2 are SGHTA and FQGTGA. The CDR3 sequence: CASSPSGQVPGELFF. In nucleotides, the CDR3 is TGTGCCAGCAGCCCGTCCGGACAGGTGCCCGGGGAGCTGTTTTTT.

This clonotype was picked up a small number of times. V usage is TRBV5-1 and J usage is TRBJ2-3, with no clear D. Looked up from germline, CDR1 is SGHRS and CDR2 is YFSETQ. V was clipped by 4 bases and J by 2 bases, with 14 bases between them. The CDR3 runs to 15 residues. The CDR3 bases are TGCGCCAGCAGCCCATCGTCAGGCCCCACAGATACGCAGTATTTT. Translated: CASSPSSGPTDTQYF.

This chain uses TRBV19 with TRBJ1-1; no clear D. CDR1 is LNHDA and CDR2 is SQIVND in the germline V gene (reference sequence). The CDR3 loop spans 13 amino acids. Trimming shortened V by 5 bases and J by 5 bases, and 12 bases separated the two germline ends. CDR3 protein: CASSVQGITEAFF. CDR3 DNA: TGTGCCAGTAGTGTTCAAGGGATAACTGAAGCTTTCTTT.

The chain recombines TRBV5-1 with TRBJ2-7, with 9 nucleotides matching TRBD1. CDR3 length: 16 amino acids. CDR1 is SGHRS, CDR2 YFSETQ, per germline. V trimming: 4 bases; J trimming: 6 bases; junction bases outside the gene matches: 14. The CDR3 here is CASSPSPGTGKIEQYF. The DNA of the CDR3 is TGCGCCAGCAGCCCATCTCCCGGGACAGGGAAAATCGAGCAGTACTTC.

For this clonotype: An end of the junction does not agree with germline; a read error may underlie this. This rearrangement joins TRBV7-7 to TRBJ2-1; D not resolved. This CDR3 has 13 amino acids. Per the germline V gene, CDR1 is SSHAT and CDR2 is FNYEAQ (reference sequence). CDR3 protein: CASSLVTGNEQFF. DNA of the CDR3: TGTGCTAGCAGCTTAGTAACGGGCAATGAGCAGTTCTTC.

This clonotype was observed at least ten times. The chain employs TRBV5-1 and TRBJ2-1; TRBD1 is a possible D gene (7 bases). The CDR3 covers 16 residues. CDR1 is SGHRS and CDR2 is YFSETQ in the germline V gene. The V and J ends lost 3 bases and 9 bases respectively, with 22 bases between them. CDR3 nucleotide sequence: TGCGCCAGCAGCTCCGAACCGGGCGGGACAGTCAGTGAGCAGTTCTTC. Translated, it gives CASSSEPGGTVSEQFF. Together with reference TRBV5-1 and TRBJ2-1, the CDR3 gives the full variable domain: KAGVTQTPRYLIKTRGQQVTLSCSPISGHRSVSWYQQTPGQGLQFLFEYFSETQRNKGNFPGRFSGRQFSNSRSEMNVSTLELGDSALYLCASSSEPGGTVSEQFFGPGTRLTVL.

This clonotype was found a few times. This chain joins TRBV12-3 or TRBV12-4 and TRBJ2-6; 9 bases fit TRBD1. The CDR3 loop spans 17 amino acids. The ends lost 5 bases at V and 3 bases at J; junction bases unmatched: 8. The chain's CDR3 is CASSLTGGIGGANVLTF. The CDR3 nucleotides read TGTGCCAGCAGTCTGACAGGGGGAATAGGTGGGGCCAACGTCCTGACTTTC.

This clonotype was counted at least ten times. V gene TRBV5-8 combines with J gene TRBJ2-5; TRBD1 might be the D (6 bases). The V gene lost 4 bases and the J gene lost 3 bases, with 10 bases spanning the gap. The CDR3 totals 13 residues. Germline values: CDR1 SGHTS, CDR2 YDEGEE. In nucleotides, the CDR3 is TGTGCCAGCAGCCGACGGACAGAAGAGACCCAGTACTTC. Translating gives CASSRRTEETQYF.

This clonotype was observed many times. The chain carries TRBV7-8 and TRBJ2-7, with 8 bases that match TRBD1. With 5 bases clipped from V and 7 bases from J, the junction kept 7 bases outside the gene matches. The CDR3 loop spans 13 amino acids. Germline CDR1 SGHVS, CDR2 FQNEAQ. The CDR3 DNA reads as TGTGCCAGCAGCATCAGACAGGGGCAAGAGCAGTACTTC. This sequence encodes CASSIRQGQEQYF.

This clonotype has ten or more counts. The V and J genes are TRBV7-2 and TRBJ1-5, with TRBD1 matching 7 bases. Trimming at V came to 5 bases and at J to 5 bases, leaving 6 bases not matched to a gene. The germline gives CDR1 SGHTA, CDR2 FQGNSA. The CDR3 extends over 14 amino acids. The CDR3 loop is CASSKYGQDQPQHF. The CDR3 DNA is TGTGCCAGCAGCAAATACGGACAGGATCAGCCCCAGCATTTT. The variable domain in full, with the rest retrieved from reference TRBV7-2 and TRBJ1-5, is GAGVSQSPSNKVTEKGKDVELRCDPISGHTALYWYRQSLGQGLEFLIYFQGNSAPDKSGLPSDRFSAERTGGSVSTLTIQRTQQEDSAVYLCASSKYGQDQPQHFGDGTRLSIL.

This clonotype was seen at least ten times. The genes are TRBV7-6 and TRBJ1-5; unclear D gene. Trimming removed 3 bases from V and 0 bases from J, with 12 bases in between. The CDR3 length is 16 residues. From germline, CDR1 is SGHVS and CDR2 FNYEAQ. CDR3: CASSLKSEYSNQPQHF. The CDR3 DNA follows: TGTGCCAGCAGCTTGAAAAGCGAGTATAGCAATCAGCCCCAGCATTTT.